Each of the 14 T cell receptor beta chains below was sequenced from the same sample in a study of early T cells in non-severe SARS-CoV-2 infection. Using its own MiXCR run on the 5' RACE reads, TCRdb lists one record per CDR3 protein. The sample consists of approximately 52,000 distinct CDR3 sequences, 6.5% to 9% of them appearing once. The sequencing sample was made of whole blood. The receptors derive from an adult who was a healthcare worker with PCR-confirmed SARS-CoV-2 infection or an uninfected control (not recorded which).

Judged by abundance, this clonotype is medium-sized. J is TRBJ2-3 and V is TRBV19; a possible D gene is TRBD2 (5 bases). The CDR3 is 14 amino acids. Germline V gene sequence: CDR1 LNHDA, CDR2 SQIVND (reference sequence). V was shortened by 10 bases and J by 0 bases, with 14 bases between the two germline ends. CDR3 sequence: CATLPPGSTDTQYF. CDR3 DNA sequence: TGTGCCACCCTACCCCCGGGGAGCACAGATACGCAGTATTTT.

This clonotype came up many times. V usage is TRBV2 and J usage is TRBJ1-6, with 10 positions matching TRBD1. This CDR3 has 14 amino acids. V lost 9 bases, J lost 8 bases, and 7 bases stayed unmatched. Per the germline V gene, CDR1 is SNHLY and CDR2 is FYNNEI. The CDR3 nucleotides read TGTGCCAGATCCGGGACAGGGGAATATTCACCCCTCCACTTT. Residues: CARSGTGEYSPLHF.

The table lists this clonotype with many counts. The V call is TRBV7-6, the J call TRBJ2-1; a possible D gene is TRBD2 (6 bases). This CDR3 region has 20 residues. Germline CDR1 reads SGHVS; CDR2 reads FNYEAQ. Between the trimmed V and J ends, which lost 1 base and 8 bases, there was a span of 30 bases. The CDR3 sequence: CASSLVARALTRRGMDEQFF. The CDR3 DNA reads as TGTGCCAGCAGCTTAGTGGCCCGTGCGCTAACTAGGAGGGGTATGGATGAGCAGTTCTTC.

This clonotype was counted only a few times. The chain recombines TRBV5-8 with TRBJ2-1; the D gene is possibly TRBD2 (5 bases). The CDR3 consists of 15 residues. Germline V lookup: CDR1 SGHTS, CDR2 YDEGEE. V was cut by 3 bases and J by 1 base, with 11 bases left in between. CDR3 sequence: CASSSPSSSYNEQFF. CDR3 bases: TGTGCCAGCAGCTCTCCTAGCAGTTCCTACAATGAGCAGTTCTTC. Full variable domain (missing parts from reference TRBV5-8 and TRBJ2-1): EAGVTQSPTHLIKTRGQQATLRCSPISGHTSVYWYQQALGLGLQFLLWYDEGEERNRGNFPPRFSGRQFPNYSSELNVNALELEDSALYLCASSSPSSSYNEQFFGPGTRLTVL.

This clonotype occurred many times. The chain is built from TRBV20-1 and TRBJ2-7; D might be TRBD2 (6 bases). Germline values: CDR1 DFQATT, CDR2 SNEGSKA (reference sequence). The V gene lost 1 base and the J gene lost 3 bases, with 10 bases spanning the gap. This CDR3 spans 13 amino acids. CDR3 nucleotide sequence: TGCAGTGCTAGAGTCCGGGGGATCTACGAGCAGTACTTC. Protein sequence: CSARVRGIYEQYF.

The gene calls are TRBV11-3 and TRBJ2-2; possible D gene TRBD1, 6 bases. Looked up from germline, CDR1 is SGHNT and CDR2 is YENEEA. The V and J ends lost 5 bases and 0 bases respectively, with 22 bases between them. The CDR3 has 19 residues. CDR3 in amino acids: CASSTHPARGITNTGELFF. CDR3 coding DNA: TGTGCCAGCAGCACCCACCCGGCCAGGGGAATAACGAACACCGGGGAGCTGTTTTTT. Combining the CDR3 with reference TRBV11-3 and TRBJ2-2 gives the whole variable domain EAGVVQSPRYKIIEKKQPVAFWCNPISGHNTLYWYLQNLGQGPELLIRYENEEAVDDSQLPKDRFSAERLKGVDSTLKIQPAELGDSAVYLCASSTHPARGITNTGELFFGEGSRLTVL.

This clonotype was counted at least ten times. The chain has TRBV5-1 and TRBJ1-4; 9 nucleotides align to TRBD1. J was trimmed by 7 bases and V by 0 bases; bases with no gene match: 4. Germline V lookup: CDR1 SGHRS, CDR2 YFSETQ. The CDR3 is 15 residues long. CDR3 amino acids: CASSLEQGAGEKLFF. The CDR3 DNA sequence: TGCGCCAGCAGCTTGGAACAGGGGGCGGGTGAAAAACTGTTTTTT.

This chain links TRBV20-1 with TRBJ2-5, with 8 positions matching TRBD2. The CDR3 loop spans 17 amino acids. V was pared by 0 bases and J by 1 base, with 10 bases of the junction left unmatched. Germline values: CDR1 DFQATT, CDR2 SNEGSKA (reference sequence). The CDR3 protein is CSARDWVAGGLQETQYF. CDR3 in DNA: TGCAGTGCTAGAGATTGGGTGGCGGGGGGACTCCAAGAGACCCAGTACTTC.

Only a few counts were recorded for this clonotype. This sequence joins TRBV6-5 and TRBJ2-1; 7 nucleotides line up with TRBD2. CDR1 is MNHEY, CDR2 SVGAGI, per germline. This CDR3 comprises 17 residues. V lost 4 bases to trimming and J lost 5 bases; unmatched junction nucleotides: 14. CDR3: CASSSTGRAGMNNEQFF. In DNA form, the CDR3 reads TGTGCCAGCAGTTCTACTGGGAGGGCGGGAATGAACAATGAGCAGTTCTTC.

This clonotype was observed many times. The rearrangement joins TRBV19 to TRBJ2-1; 7 bases match TRBD1. The germline CDR1 and CDR2 sequences are LNHDA and SQIVND (reference sequence). This CDR3 region has 15 residues. Trimming at V came to 6 bases and at J to 2 bases, leaving 7 bases not matched to a gene. For the CDR3, the DNA is TGTGCCAGTAGGGATCGGACAGGACCCTACAATGAGCAGTTCTTC. Translating gives CASRDRTGPYNEQFF. The whole variable domain, filled in from reference TRBV19 and TRBJ2-1, reads DGGITQSPKYLFRKEGQNVTLSCEQNLNHDAMYWYRQDPGQGLRLIYYSQIVNDFQKGDIAEGYSVSREKKESFPLTVTSAQKNPTAFYLCASRDRTGPYNEQFFGPGTRLTVL.

The J gene is TRBJ2-6, the V gene TRBV5-1; D is unclear. Germline V gene sequence: CDR1 SGHRS, CDR2 YFSETQ. V dropped 4 bases and J dropped 0 bases, with 8 bases sitting between them. This CDR3 spans 15 amino acids. CDR3 nucleotide sequence: TGCGCCAGCAGCCCACGGATCTCTGGGGCCAACGTCCTGACTTTC. Amino acid sequence: CASSPRISGANVLTF.

The chain employs TRBV19 and TRBJ2-7; tentative D call: TRBD1 (6 bases). CDR1 is LNHDA, CDR2 SQIVND, per germline (reference sequence). Trimming took off 5 bases at V and 2 bases at J, with 25 bases between the two ends. This CDR3 region has 18 residues. The CDR3 nucleotides read TGTGCCAGTAGTGCCCGGACAGAATCCAAAACATACCCCTACGAGCAGTACTTC. It yields the protein CASSARTESKTYPYEQYF.

This clonotype has more than one count but fewer than ten. This rearrangement joins TRBV29-1 to TRBJ2-7; possibly TRBD2 for D (5 bases). V lost 4 bases, J lost 7 bases, and 14 bases lay in between. From germline, CDR1 is SQVTM and CDR2 ANQGSEA. This CDR3 spans 12 amino acids. The CDR3 sequence is CSVARVFGEQYF. CDR3 nucleotides: TGCAGCGTTGCGCGGGTTTTCGGGGAGCAGTACTTC.

There are many counts of this clonotype. The J gene is TRBJ1-2, the V gene TRBV7-2; maybe TRBD1 (5 bases). Germline V gene data show CDR1 as SGHTA and CDR2 as FQGNSA. The CDR3 runs to 17 residues. Trimming took off 5 bases at V and 1 base at J, with 20 bases between the two ends. The CDR3 sequence is CASSPDPGTSLNYGYTF. The CDR3 nucleotides are TGTGCCAGCAGCCCCGATCCCGGGACCTCCCTTAACTATGGCTACACCTTC.